The source of this T cell receptor (beta chain) is a study of identical twins. Study results and caveats: Diverse VJ usage suggested most zero-insertion clonotypes were not invariant T cells.

TCRdb analysed the 5' RACE reads with MiXCR anew, one entry per CDR3 protein. The table has under 350,000 distinct CDR3 sequences, roughly 9.8% seen once. Germline V gene data show CDR1 as SGHRS and CDR2 as YFSETQ. This CDR3 has 17 residues. V lost 0 bases to trimming and J lost 4 bases; unmatched junction nucleotides: 9. This clonotype came up many times. Its antigen is still unknown. These data were likewise used in another study, on yellow fever vaccine responses in identical twins.

Sequencing was performed on CD8+ T cells sorted from blood. The genes are TRBV5-1 and TRBJ2-1, with 8 positions matching TRBD1. This TCR was recovered from a woman aged 18-29 years in good health. CDR3: CASSLGLAGGYYNEQFF. CDR3 sequence (DNA): TGCGCCAGCAGCTTGGGCCTGGCAGGGGGCTATTACAATGAGCAGTTCTTC.